The 15 T cell receptor beta chains below all came from one sample that was sequenced in a study of beta chain features in type 1 diabetes. Study-wide findings and caveats: Type 1 diabetes patients had TCRB CDR3s that were shorter (moderately but significantly so) in all four CD4+ subsets.

The antigens for these receptors are not known. Since all of the isolated RNA was reverse transcribed, expressed TCRB transcripts were what got sequenced. TCRdb's copy holds only in-frame clones and misses some; the assay was immunoSEQ multiplex PCR. Of some 110,000 clones listed, over 15% are singletons. The sequenced sample was central memory CD4+ T cells from blood. All receptors come from a man aged 25-45 years with type 1 diabetes.

The rearrangement links TRBV12-5 to TRBJ1-4; D unclear. Per the germline V gene, CDR1 is LGHNT and CDR2 is FRNRAP. Trimming removed 2 bases at V and 0 bases at J, with 28 bases between. The CDR3 is 22 residues long. The CDR3 is CASGLPRRVRAFCLATNEKLFF. CDR3 sequence (DNA): TGTGCTAGTGGTTTGCCTCGCCGAGTAAGGGCCTTCTGCCTCGCAACTAATGAAAAACTGTTTTTT.

The chain's CDR3 is CSASGRQMNTEAFF. CDR3 coding DNA: TGCAGCGCCTCTGGCCGGCAAATGAACACTGAAGCTTTCTTT. This chain links TRBV29-1 with TRBJ1-1; D unresolved. This CDR3 has 14 residues. Germline loops: CDR1 SQVTM, CDR2 ANQGSEA. The ends were cut back, 7 bases at V and 0 bases at J, with 15 bases in the middle.

This clone occurred a few times. The rearrangement uses TRBV4-3 and TRBJ1-1; 8 bases align to TRBD1. This CDR3 spans 16 amino acids. V lost 0 bases, J lost 2 bases, and 5 bases stayed unmatched. CDR1 and CDR2 from the germline V gene are LGHNA and YSLEER. The CDR3 bases are TGCGCCAGCAGCCAAGACCCCCAGGGGGCCAACACTGAAGCTTTCTTT. Translated: CASSQDPQGANTEAFF.

This clone was found a few times. V is TRBV2 and J is TRBJ2-1; TRBD2 matches at 12 bases. Per the germline V gene, CDR1 is SNHLY and CDR2 is FYNNEI. The junction had 7 bases not matched to a gene; V was cut back by 6 bases and J by 7 bases. The length of the CDR3 is 15 residues. CDR3 DNA sequence: TGTGCCAGCAGCCCTAGCGGGGGGGCCGGGAATGAGCAGTTCTTC. This sequence encodes CASSPSGGAGNEQFF.

As regards this clone: This likely reflects a read error, since a far larger clone is one base away. Written as DNA, the CDR3 is TGTGCCAGTACTCCCCCTAACAGGGGAGACAATGAGCAGTTCTTC. It codes for CASTPPNRGDNEQFF. The V call is TRBV19, the J call TRBJ2-1; TRBD1 matches at 7 bases. J lost 5 bases, V lost 7 bases, and 11 bases had no gene match. Looked up from germline, CDR1 is LNHDA and CDR2 is SQIVND (reference sequence). This CDR3 is 15 amino acids long.

This clone was detected ten times or more. J is TRBJ1-2 and V is TRBV29-1; D unclear. Trimming took off 4 bases at V and 6 bases at J, with 18 bases between the two ends. This CDR3 spans 14 amino acids. Germline V CDR1 and CDR2: SQVTM, ANQGSEA. DNA of the CDR3: TGCAGCGTTGTAGGATCGGTTAGGATAGATGGCTACACCTTC. This sequence encodes CSVVGSVRIDGYTF.

The table lists this clone with a few counts. V is TRBV5-1 and J is TRBJ2-6; D uncertain. CDR3 length equals 14 residues. Looked up from germline, CDR1 is SGHRS and CDR2 is YFSETQ. V was shortened by 7 bases and J by 0 bases, with 8 bases between the two germline ends. For the CDR3, the DNA is TGCGCCAGCCGTCGGATCTCTGGGGCCAACGTCCTGACTTTC. Translated: CASRRISGANVLTF.

The gene calls are TRBV14 and TRBJ2-1; the D gene is possibly TRBD2 (7 bases). CDR1 and CDR2 (germline): SGHDN, FVKESK. CDR3 size: 16 residues. The germline V and J ends were trimmed by 0 bases and 8 bases, with 17 bases remaining between them. For the CDR3, the DNA is TGTGCCAGCAGCCAAGATCTGGGAAGGGGGGGCGATGAGCAGTTCTTC. Protein product: CASSQDLGRGGDEQFF.

The V and J genes are TRBV6-1 and TRBJ2-7; TRBD1 agrees at 8 bases. The CDR3 covers 14 residues. The V gene end was trimmed by 1 base and the J gene end by 6 bases; junction bases not matched to a gene: 5. Germline V gene lookup returns CDR1 MNHNS and CDR2 SASEGT. CDR3 sequence: CASSEGTGKGEQYF. CDR3 DNA sequence: TGTGCCAGCAGTGAAGGGACAGGGAAGGGCGAGCAGTACTTC.

V usage is TRBV19 and J usage is TRBJ2-7; TRBD1 might be the D (6 bases). The CDR3 is 15 amino acids. V shed 4 bases and J shed 1 base, with 14 bases lying between them. From germline, CDR1 is LNHDA and CDR2 SQIVND (reference sequence). The CDR3 region has the DNA TGTGCCAGTAGTAGCCCAGGGGTAGTTTCCTACGAGCAGTACTTC. It translates to CASSSPGVVSYEQYF.

This clone was picked up a small number of times. The gene calls are TRBV7-2 and TRBJ2-7; D might be TRBD2 (6 bases). The germline gives CDR1 SGHTA, CDR2 FQGNSA. This CDR3 has 15 amino acids. The V end was cut by 4 bases, the J end by 3 bases, with 16 bases between. CDR3 in amino acids: CASSSLRREGYEQYF. DNA of the CDR3: TGTGCCAGCAGCTCCCTTCGGAGGGAAGGCTACGAGCAGTACTTC.

The rearrangement joins TRBV4-3 to TRBJ2-5; no clear D gene. V lost 1 base and J lost 4, with 7 bases in between. This CDR3 has 13 amino acids. The germline CDR1 and CDR2 sequences are LGHNA and YSLEER. The CDR3 DNA follows: TGCGCCAGCAGCCAAGTATATGGAGAGACCCAGTACTTC. Translating gives CASSQVYGETQYF.

The rearrangement uses TRBV7-9 and TRBJ2-7; D gene ambiguous. This CDR3 contains 12 residues. The V end lost 3 bases, the J end lost 2 bases, and 5 bases lay between the germline ends. Germline V lookup: CDR1 SEHNR, CDR2 FQNEAQ (reference sequence). In DNA, the CDR3 is TGTGCCAGCAGCTTGGTTACCTACGAGCAGTACTTC. Its protein is CASSLVTYEQYF.

This clone has more than one count but fewer than ten. V is TRBV5-1 and J is TRBJ1-6, with 7 bases lining up with TRBD1. The germline V gene encodes CDR1 SGHRS and CDR2 YFSETQ. CDR3 length: 16 residues. J lost 8 bases, V lost 0 bases, and 8 bases had no gene match. CDR3 DNA: TGCGCCAGCAGCTTGGCCTATGGGCAGGGGGATTCACCCCTCCACTTT. Amino acids: CASSLAYGQGDSPLHF.

V and J are TRBV10-3 and TRBJ2-1; TRBD2 agrees at 13 bases. Trimming removed 5 bases from V and 3 bases from J; junction bases left unmatched: 4. This CDR3 region has 16 residues. Germline values: CDR1 ENHRY, CDR2 SYGVKD. This CDR3 is CAISMGLAGIYNEQFF. The CDR3 nucleotides read TGTGCCATCAGTATGGGACTAGCGGGGATCTACAATGAGCAGTTCTTC.